A single sample is the source of the 16 T cell receptor beta chains below, sequenced in a study of monozygotic twins with cystic fibrosis. Produced via immunoSEQ multiplex PCR; TCRdb's table is partial and in-frame only. Counted here are under 25,000 clones, less than 98% occurring once; the ten biggest clones make up about 0.15%. Sequencing was done on a sample of blood. The receptors originated from a girl between 10 and 17 years old with cystic fibrosis.

J is TRBJ2-2 and V is TRBV5-1; D not resolved. Germline values: CDR1 SGHRS, CDR2 YFSETQ. The CDR3 is made up of 17 amino acids. V was clipped by 4 bases and J by 0 bases, with 16 bases between them. CDR3 nucleotides: TGCGCCAGCAGCCCCAGGTCCAGGACGGCGAACACCGGGGAGCTGTTTTTT. It translates to CASSPRSRTANTGELFF.

This chain links TRBV28 with TRBJ2-7; D is ambiguous. CDR1 and CDR2 from the germline V gene are MDHEN and SYDVKM. Trimming left V 6 bases short and J 5 bases short, with 11 bases between. This CDR3 region has 12 residues. This chain's CDR3 is CASRSSSDEQYF. The CDR3 DNA sequence: TGTGCCAGCAGGTCATCGTCGGACGAGCAGTACTTC.

V is TRBV28 and J is TRBJ1-5, with TRBD1 matching over 8 bases. Germline values: CDR1 MDHEN, CDR2 SYDVKM. The CDR3 consists of 14 residues. V lost 6 bases, J lost 4 bases, and 5 bases stayed unmatched. CDR3 residues: CASSLGQANQPQHF. In DNA form, the CDR3 reads TGTGCCAGCAGCCTGGGACAGGCTAATCAGCCCCAGCATTTT.

The chain has TRBV19 and TRBJ2-3, with 8 bases identical to TRBD1. The CDR3 spans 17 residues. J was trimmed by 5 bases and V by 7 bases; bases with no gene match: 17. Germline V gene sequence: CDR1 LNHDA, CDR2 SQIVND (reference sequence). The CDR3 nucleotides read TGTGCCAGTAATACCAGATTTGGGCAGGGGGCTGGAGATACGCAGTATTTT. It yields the protein CASNTRFGQGAGDTQYF.

The rearrangement joins TRBV2 to TRBJ2-5, with D perhaps TRBD2 (6 bases). Trimming stripped 1 base from V and 3 bases from J, with 15 bases between. The germline V gene has CDR1 SNHLY and CDR2 FYNNEI. This CDR3 has 16 amino acids. The CDR3, as DNA: TGTGCCAGCAGTGAAGGTGCGGGGCGTGTGAAAGAGACCCAGTACTTC. It translates to CASSEGAGRVKETQYF.

The rearrangement joins TRBV15 to TRBJ2-7; D may correspond to TRBD1 or TRBD2 (5 bases each). The V end was cut by 0 bases, the J end by 0 bases, with 9 bases between. Germline assignment: CDR1 LNHNV and CDR2 YYDKDF (reference sequence). CDR3 length: 15 amino acids. The chain's CDR3 is CATSRDRDPSYEQYF. In DNA, the CDR3 is TGTGCCACCAGCAGAGACCGGGACCCCTCCTACGAGCAGTACTTC. The variable domain in full, completed from reference TRBV15 and TRBJ2-7, reads DAMVIQNPRYQVTQFGKPVTLSCSQTLNHNVMYWYQQKSSQAPKLLFHYYDKDFNNEADTPDNFQSRRPNTSFCFLDIRSPGLGDTAMYLCATSRDRDPSYEQYFGPGTRLTVT.

The chain combines TRBV7-9 with TRBJ1-4; 7 bases align to TRBD1. Germline CDR1 SEHNR, CDR2 FQNEAQ (reference sequence). The length of the CDR3 is 14 residues. Trimming cost V 5 bases and J 4 bases; bases outside gene matches: 4. For the CDR3, the DNA is TGTGCCAGCAGCCCACAGGGGAGTAATGAAAAACTGTTTTTT. Its protein is CASSPQGSNEKLFF. Looking up the rest from reference TRBV7-9 and TRBJ1-4 gives the full variable domain: DTGVSQNPRHKITKRGQNVTFRCDPISEHNRLYWYRQTLGQGPEFLTYFQNEAQLEKSRLLSDRFSAERPKGSFSTLEIQRTEQGDSAMYLCASSPQGSNEKLFFGSGTQLSVL.

The V gene is TRBV30, the J gene TRBJ2-1; 8 nucleotides line up with TRBD2. This CDR3 region has 14 residues. V shed 3 bases, J shed 8 bases, and the junction held 9 bases outside the gene matches. Germline CDR1 and CDR2: GTSNPN and SVGIG (reference sequence). CDR3 protein: CAWSRRLALYEQFF. Here the CDR3 DNA reads TGTGCCTGGAGCCGGAGACTAGCGTTGTATGAGCAGTTCTTC. The whole variable domain, filled in from reference TRBV30 and TRBJ2-1, reads SQTIHQWPATLVQPVGSPLSLECTVEGTSNPNLYWYRQAAGRGLQLLFYSVGIGQISSEVPQNLSASRPQDRQFILSSKKLLLSDSGFYLCAWSRRLALYEQFFGPGTRLTVL.

The chain couples TRBV7-9 to TRBJ1-2, with 7 bases that match TRBD1. V gave up 5 bases and J gave up 8 bases; unmatched junction bases: 14. The CDR3 covers 15 residues. CDR1 is SEHNR and CDR2 is FQNEAQ in the germline V gene (reference sequence). The CDR3 DNA is TGTGCCAGCAGCCAAGCGGGACAGAAGACCGTGGGCTACACCTTC. Translation: CASSQAGQKTVGYTF.

This clone showed up just once. The rearrangement links TRBV7-9 to TRBJ1-2; D remains ambiguous. Germline V gives CDR1 SEHNR, CDR2 FQNEAQ (reference sequence). This CDR3 region has 13 residues. The germline V and J ends were trimmed by 5 bases and 5 bases, with 12 bases remaining between them. CDR3 sequence (DNA): TGTGCCAGCAGCCCCCACATTCCTTATGGCTACACCTTC. This codes for CASSPHIPYGYTF.

The CDR3 spells CASSLEGVGQPQHF. The CDR3 coding sequence is TGCGCCAGCAGCTTGGAGGGGGTAGGACAGCCCCAGCATTTT. The chain uses TRBV5-1 and TRBJ1-5; TRBD1 is a possible D gene (6 bases). Trimming left V 0 bases short and J 7 bases short, with 11 bases between. From germline, CDR1 is SGHRS and CDR2 YFSETQ. This CDR3 comprises 14 residues.

DNA of the CDR3: TGTGCCAGCAGCCCCCTGGGGGGGTACGCTAGCACAGATACGCAGTATTTT. This sequence encodes CASSPLGGYASTDTQYF. The V call is TRBV9, the J call TRBJ2-3; TRBD2 agrees at 7 bases. The CDR3 extends over 17 amino acids. Germline V CDR1 and CDR2: SGDLS, YYNGEE. V lost 4 bases and J lost 0; bases outside the gene matches: 11.

CDR3 in DNA: TGTGCCAGCTCACCAGACTGGGGCGGCTACGAGCAGTACTTC. Translated: CASSPDWGGYEQYF. V and J are TRBV18 and TRBJ2-7, with D possibly TRBD1 on 5 matching bases. V dropped 2 bases and J dropped 3 bases, with 11 bases sitting between them. Germline CDR1 is KGHSH and CDR2 is LQKENI. The CDR3 loop spans 14 amino acids.

The rearrangement uses TRBV18 and TRBJ2-3; TRBD2 matches 7 bases. CDR1 KGHSH and CDR2 LQKENI come from the germline V gene. The CDR3 runs 14 residues. V shed 2 bases and J 2 bases; nucleotides not matched to a gene: 1. In DNA form, the CDR3 reads TGTGCCAGCTCACCAGCGGGGGACACAGATACGCAGTATTTT. Encoded protein: CASSPAGDTDTQYF.

This clone was found a few times. The V call is TRBV28, the J call TRBJ1-2, with 7 bases fitting TRBD1. V shed 6 bases, J shed 5 bases, and the junction held 9 bases outside the gene matches. The CDR3 is 14 amino acids. The germline CDR1 and CDR2 sequences are MDHEN and SYDVKM. CDR3 DNA: TGTGCCAGCAGCACCTCGTCGACAGGGTATGGCTACACCTTC. It specifies CASSTSSTGYGYTF.

The chain carries TRBV18 and TRBJ2-2; D unclear. The CDR3 covers 14 residues. Germline lookup yields CDR1 KGHSH and CDR2 LQKENI. The V and J ends lost 2 bases and 4 bases respectively, with 8 bases between them. In DNA, the CDR3 is TGTGCCAGCTCACCATCGGGCTCCACCGGGGAGCTGTTTTTT. It specifies CASSPSGSTGELFF.